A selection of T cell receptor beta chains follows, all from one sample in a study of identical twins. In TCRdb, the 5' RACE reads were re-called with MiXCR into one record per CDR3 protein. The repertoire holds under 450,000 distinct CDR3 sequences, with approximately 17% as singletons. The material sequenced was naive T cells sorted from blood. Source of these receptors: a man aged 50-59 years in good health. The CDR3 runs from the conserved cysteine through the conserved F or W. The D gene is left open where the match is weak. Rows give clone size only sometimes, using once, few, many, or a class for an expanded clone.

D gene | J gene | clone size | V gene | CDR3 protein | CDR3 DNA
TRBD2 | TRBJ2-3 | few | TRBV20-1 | CSASAGTSPADTQYF | TGCAGTGCTAGTGCCGGGACTAGTCCCGCAGATACGCAGTATTTT
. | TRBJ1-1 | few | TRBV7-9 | CASSLRGSGEAFF | TGTGCCAGCAGCTTGCGCGGGTCGGGTGAAGCTTTCTTT
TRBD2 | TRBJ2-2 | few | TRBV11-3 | CASSRTSGGAFESGELFF | TGTGCCAGCAGCAGGACTAGCGGGGGCGCTTTCGAATCCGGGGAGCTGTTTTTT
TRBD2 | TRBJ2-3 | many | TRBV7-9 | CASSVTSGSSDTQYF | TGTGCCAGCAGCGTGACTAGCGGGAGCTCAGATACGCAGTATTTT
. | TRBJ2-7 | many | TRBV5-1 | CASSLEGLSDEQYF | TGCGCCAGCAGCTTGGAGGGACTCAGTGACGAGCAGTACTTC
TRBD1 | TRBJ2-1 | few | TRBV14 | CASSQDPLSRDRGHRTDYNEQFF | TGTGCCAGCAGCCAAGATCCTTTATCCCGGGACAGGGGGCACCGAACCGACTACAATGAGCAGTTCTTC
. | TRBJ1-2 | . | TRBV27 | CASSLSGGRSGYTF | TGTGCCAGCAGTTTATCTGGGGGGCGGAGTGGCTACACCTTC
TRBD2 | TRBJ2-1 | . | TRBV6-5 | CASSYSYGGGSEQFF | TGTGCCAGCAGTTACTCATATGGGGGGGGAAGTGAGCAGTTCTTC
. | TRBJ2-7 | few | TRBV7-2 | CASSLSWSSYEQYF | TGTGCCAGCAGCTTATCCTGGAGCTCCTACGAGCAGTACTTC
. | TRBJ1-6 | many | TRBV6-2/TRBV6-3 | CASTDDITYSPLHF | TGTGCCAGCACCGACGACATTACCTACTCACCCCTCCACTTT
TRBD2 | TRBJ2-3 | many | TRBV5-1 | CASSQNLAGVSDTQYF | TGCGCCAGCAGCCAGAACCTAGCGGGAGTTTCAGATACGCAGTATTTT
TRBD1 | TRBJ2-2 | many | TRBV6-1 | CASRRGQGNTGELFF | TGTGCCAGCAGGCGGGGACAGGGCAACACCGGGGAGCTGTTTTTT
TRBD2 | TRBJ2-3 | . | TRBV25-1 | CASSGPGLVTDTQYF | TGTGCCAGCAGTGGCCCGGGACTAGTAACAGATACGCAGTATTTT
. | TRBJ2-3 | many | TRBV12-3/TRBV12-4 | CASSWSGLTDTQYF | TGTGCCAGCAGTTGGAGTGGGCTCACAGATACGCAGTATTTT
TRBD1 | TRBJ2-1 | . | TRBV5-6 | CASSSPGQIYPRLF | TGTGCCAGCAGCTCACCGGGACAGATCTACCCAAGGCTCTTC
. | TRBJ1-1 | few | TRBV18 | CASSPLGGAFF | TGTGCCAGCTCACCACTTGGGGGGGCTTTCTTT
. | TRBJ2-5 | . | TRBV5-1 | CASSPGLRETQYF | TGCGCCAGCAGCCCGGGACTTAGAGAGACCCAGTACTTC
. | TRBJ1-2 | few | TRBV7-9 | CASSLVTANYGYTF | TGTGCCAGCAGCTTGGTGACAGCTAACTATGGCTACACCTTC
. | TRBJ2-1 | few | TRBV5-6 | CASSLSGLPYNEQFF | TGTGCCAGCAGCCTCTCAGGGTTACCCTACAATGAGCAGTTCTTC
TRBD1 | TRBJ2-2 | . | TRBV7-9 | CASSPKTGANTGELFF | TGTGCCAGCAGCCCCAAAACAGGGGCGAACACCGGGGAGCTGTTTTTT
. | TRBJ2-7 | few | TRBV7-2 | CASTRVSRDHDEQYF | TGTGCCAGCACCCGAGTAAGCAGGGATCATGACGAGCAGTACTTC
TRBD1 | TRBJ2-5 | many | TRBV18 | CASSPGQGETQYF | TGTGCCAGCTCACCCGGACAGGGGGAGACCCAGTACTTC
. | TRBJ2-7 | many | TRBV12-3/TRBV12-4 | CASSTDGGPPYEQYF | TGTGCCAGCAGTACCGACGGGGGCCCCCCCTACGAGCAGTACTTC
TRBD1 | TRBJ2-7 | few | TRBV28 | CASSSPYRGEQYF | TGTGCCAGCAGTTCACCCTACAGGGGCGAGCAGTACTTC
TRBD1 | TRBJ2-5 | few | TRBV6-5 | CASSYSLPRGPSETQYF | TGTGCCAGCAGTTACTCGCTCCCCAGGGGGCCCTCGGAGACCCAGTACTTC
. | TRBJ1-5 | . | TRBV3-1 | CASSQGRMNQPQHF | TGTGCCAGCAGCCAAGGACGGATGAATCAGCCCCAGCATTTT
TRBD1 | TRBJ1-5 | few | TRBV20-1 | CSARAGGYSNQPQHF | TGCAGTGCTAGAGCAGGGGGTTATAGCAATCAGCCCCAGCATTTT
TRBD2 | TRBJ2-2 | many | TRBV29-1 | CSVEGLAGNTGELFF | TGCAGCGTTGAAGGGCTAGCGGGCAACACCGGGGAGCTGTTTTTT
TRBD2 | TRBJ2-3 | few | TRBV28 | CASSSGGAGDTQYF | TGTGCCAGCAGTTCGGGGGGGGCTGGGGATACGCAGTATTTT
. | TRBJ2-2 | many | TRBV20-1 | CSATSPRGTGELFF | TGCAGTGCTACCTCCCCCAGGGGCACCGGGGAGCTGTTTTTT
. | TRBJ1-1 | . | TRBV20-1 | CSANTGGTEAFF | TGCAGTGCTAACACGGGGGGGACTGAAGCTTTCTTT
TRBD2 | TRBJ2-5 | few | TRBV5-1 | CASSLVAGGPQETQYF | TGCGCCAGCAGCTTGGTAGCGGGAGGGCCACAAGAGACCCAGTACTTC
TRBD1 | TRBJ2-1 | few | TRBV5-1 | CASSLADRGSYNEQFF | TGCGCCAGCAGCTTGGCGGACAGGGGTTCCTACAATGAGCAGTTCTTC
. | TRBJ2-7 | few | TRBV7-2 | CASSRLGQSYEQYF | TGTGCCAGCAGCCGACTCGGACAGTCCTACGAGCAGTACTTC
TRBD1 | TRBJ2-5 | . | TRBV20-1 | CSARDRLGTGRQETQYF | TGCAGTGCTAGAGATCGCTTAGGGACAGGGCGTCAAGAGACCCAGTACTTC
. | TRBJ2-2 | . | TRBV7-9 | CASSSQARQSGELFF | TGTGCCAGCAGCTCACAAGCCCGACAGTCCGGGGAGCTGTTTTTT
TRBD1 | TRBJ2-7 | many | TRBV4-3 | CASSTRRQGFSPLCYEQYF | TGCGCCAGCAGCACACGTCGACAGGGGTTTTCCCCCCTCTGCTACGAGCAGTACTTC
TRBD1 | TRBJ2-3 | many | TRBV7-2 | CASSPDRGAGDTQYF | TGTGCCAGCAGCCCGGACAGGGGGGCAGGAGATACGCAGTATTTT
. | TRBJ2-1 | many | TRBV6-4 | CASRSTQIVYNEQFF | TGTGCCAGCAGATCGACGCAGATCGTTTACAATGAGCAGTTCTTC
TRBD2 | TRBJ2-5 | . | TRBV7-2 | CASSLAWREGQQTQYF | TGTGCCAGCAGCTTAGCGTGGCGGGAGGGCCAACAGACCCAGTACTTC
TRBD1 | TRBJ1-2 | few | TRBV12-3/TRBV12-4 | CASSLAGQGALNYGYTF | TGTGCCAGCAGTTTAGCGGGACAGGGGGCGCTGAACTATGGCTACACCTTC
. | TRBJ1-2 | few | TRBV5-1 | CASSSDMTNYGYTF | TGCGCCAGCAGCTCGGACATGACTAACTATGGCTACACCTTC
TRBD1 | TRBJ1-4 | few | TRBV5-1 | CASSLGATGGYNEKLFF | TGCGCCAGCAGCTTGGGGGCGACAGGGGGCTATAATGAAAAACTGTTTTTT
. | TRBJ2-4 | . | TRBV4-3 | CASSPTGAIQYF | TGCGCCAGCAGCCCCACCGGCGCCATTCAGTACTTC
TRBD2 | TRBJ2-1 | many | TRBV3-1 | CASGSGGYNEQFF | TGTGCCAGCGGGAGCGGGGGTTACAATGAGCAGTTCTTC
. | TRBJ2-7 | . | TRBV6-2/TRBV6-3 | CASSYSTPTYEQYF | TGTGCCAGCAGCTATTCGACACCAACCTACGAGCAGTACTTC
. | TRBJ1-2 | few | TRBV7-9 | CASSSPGAIYGYTF | TGTGCCAGCAGCTCACCGGGGGCGATCTATGGCTACACCTTC
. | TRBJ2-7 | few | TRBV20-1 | CSARSSPRDEQYF | TGCAGTGCTAGATCCAGCCCGAGGGACGAGCAGTACTTC
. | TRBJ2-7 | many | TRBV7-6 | CASSPMDGSYREQYF | TGTGCCAGCAGCCCAATGGACGGATCGTATAGGGAGCAGTACTTC